The 31 T cell receptor beta chains reported below all come from one sample, sequenced in a study of low-dose radiotherapy and immunotherapy resistance in tumors. Both TCRalpha and TCRbeta chains were reverse transcribed with V-gene-specific primers. TCR amplification ran 15 to 20 PCR cycles using constant-region and V-primer adapter primers. TCRdb called the reads again in MiXCR, with one record for every CDR3 protein. The sample includes 60,000 to 90,000 distinct CDR3 sequences, 30% to 40% seen only once; the top ten take 11%. Regarding time point: before trial treatment. Sequenced here: PBMCs, sampled before treatment. These receptor sequences come from a female donor with ovarian cancer.

This clonotype was observed at least ten times. The chain combines TRBV7-2 with TRBJ1-2; a weak D match, TRBD1 (5 bases). Germline CDR1 SGHTA, CDR2 FQGNSA. Trimming left V 2 bases short and J 4 bases short, with 17 bases between. The CDR3 loop spans 16 amino acids. Here the CDR3 DNA reads TGTGCCAGCAGCTTACCCGGCAGTGGGGCACTCTATGGCTACACCTTC. Translated, it gives CASSLPGSGALYGYTF.

In this sample, this clonotype turned up many times. The chain joins TRBV6-5 to TRBJ2-7; D gene ambiguous. The CDR3 has 14 residues. Trimming stripped 5 bases from V and 7 bases from J, with 18 bases between. The germline V gene has CDR1 MNHEY and CDR2 SVGAGI. CDR3 coding DNA: TGTGCCAGCAGTCCGCGGCCTATAACGTCAGAGCAGTACTTC. Protein: CASSPRPITSEQYF.

This clonotype occurred many times. The chain carries TRBV4-1 and TRBJ2-7; 7 nucleotides agree with TRBD1. With V trimmed by 0 bases and J by 2 bases, 7 bases remained unmatched. The CDR3 extends over 16 amino acids. Germline CDR1 and CDR2: MGHRA and YSYEKL. The CDR3 DNA sequence: TGCGCCAGCAGCCAAGATAGGGGGCCTGGGGCCTACGAGCAGTACTTC. It encodes CASSQDRGPGAYEQYF.

There are a few counts of this clonotype. This sequence joins TRBV7-2 and TRBJ2-2; D is ambiguous. CDR3 length equals 15 residues. V was trimmed by 1 base and J by 7 bases, leaving 13 bases between them. Germline lookup yields CDR1 SGHTA and CDR2 FQGNSA. Written as DNA, the CDR3 is TGTGCCAGCAGCTTAGACGGCGGATCCCGCGGGGAGCTGTTTTTT. As protein: CASSLDGGSRGELFF.

Note on this clonotype: A far more abundant clone sits one base away, making this likely a read error. V and J are TRBV10-3 and TRBJ1-4, with TRBD1 matching 8 bases. Germline V lookup: CDR1 ENHRY, CDR2 SYGVKD. Trimming took 5 bases from V and 1 from J; bases not matched to a gene: 6. The CDR3 has 16 amino acids. In nucleotides, the CDR3 is TGTGCCATCAGTTACTCGGGGACAGGAACTAATGAAAAACTGTTTTTT. Translation: CAISYSGTGTNEKLFF.

Details on this clonotype: A read error is likely here: a far larger clone is one base away. This chain links TRBV6-6 with TRBJ2-3; D possibly matches TRBD1 or TRBD2 (5 bases each). Germline CDR1 is MNHNY and CDR2 is SVGAGI (reference sequence). The CDR3 is 13 residues long. CDR3 DNA sequence: TGTGTCAGCAGGAGAGGGGGCACAGATACGCAGTATTTT. As protein: CVSRRGGTDTQYF.

Concerning this clonotype itself: A far larger clone is only one base removed, so a read error is likely. V usage is TRBV7-2 and J usage is TRBJ2-1; 14 bases are a match to TRBD2. Germline loops: CDR1 SGHTA, CDR2 FQGNSA. V shed 3 bases and J 13 bases; nucleotides not matched to a gene: 11. CDR3 size: 16 residues. CDR3 sequence: CASSFGLAGGGETQFF. In DNA form, the CDR3 reads TGTGCCAGCAGCTTCGGACTAGCGGGAGGAGGAGAGACCCAGTTCTTC.

This clonotype was seen many times. The V gene is TRBV4-1, the J gene TRBJ2-7; 10 bases fit TRBD2. There are 15 residues in the CDR3. Germline trimming cut 4 bases from V and 1 base from J; bases unmatched to any gene: 4. In germline, CDR1 is MGHRA, CDR2 YSYEKL. The CDR3 here is CASSPHSGGSYEQYF. DNA for the CDR3: TGCGCCAGCAGCCCTCATAGCGGGGGGTCCTACGAGCAGTACTTC.

This clonotype was detected ten times or more. This chain connects TRBV5-1 to TRBJ2-5; D unclear. From germline, CDR1 is SGHRS and CDR2 YFSETQ. Trimming took 1 base from V and 1 from J, leaving 8 bases between them. This CDR3 spans 14 amino acids. CDR3: CASSLSTAQETQYF. In DNA, the CDR3 is TGCGCCAGCAGCTTGTCTACAGCCCAAGAGACCCAGTACTTC.

This clonotype was recorded at least ten times. The chain carries TRBV15 and TRBJ1-2; D remains unclear. The CDR3 spans 15 residues. V was clipped by 5 bases and J by 3 bases, with 16 bases between them. The germline gives CDR1 LNHNV, CDR2 YYDKDF (reference sequence). DNA of the CDR3: TGTGCCACCAGCTCCGCCGGTCGGGCCTACTATGGCTACACCTTC. Its translation is CATSSAGRAYYGYTF.

This clonotype was seen a few times. The chain links TRBV30 to TRBJ1-5; D is uncertain. Trimming stripped 0 bases from V and 1 base from J, with 7 bases between. This CDR3 has 14 amino acids. Per germline, CDR1 GTSNPN and CDR2 SVGIG (reference sequence). This CDR3 reads CAWSVRRSNQPQHF. In nucleotides, the CDR3 is TGTGCCTGGAGTGTACGCCGGAGCAATCAGCCCCAGCATTTT.

This clonotype showed up many times. The rearrangement links TRBV5-1 to TRBJ2-2; 7 bases are shared with TRBD2. The J segment lost 0 bases and the V segment lost 0 bases, leaving 5 bases of the junction unmatched. CDR1 is SGHRS, CDR2 YFSETQ, per germline. The CDR3 length is 17 residues. DNA for the CDR3: TGCGCCAGCAGCTTGGCTCGGGGGGTTGCGAACACCGGGGAGCTGTTTTTT. Translation gives CASSLARGVANTGELFF. Full variable domain (remainder filled in from reference TRBV5-1 and TRBJ2-2): KAGVTQTPRYLIKTRGQQVTLSCSPISGHRSVSWYQQTPGQGLQFLFEYFSETQRNKGNFPGRFSGRQFSNSRSEMNVSTLELGDSALYLCASSLARGVANTGELFFGEGSRLTVL.

With regard to this clonotype: One junction end disagrees with the germline gene, perhaps due to a read error. The chain is built from TRBV7-2 and TRBJ2-1; D gene unclear. This CDR3 contains 14 residues. Germline CDR1 reads SGHTA; CDR2 reads FQGNSA. The CDR3 region has the DNA TGTGCCAGCAGGTTAGGCATCATACGCAAAGAGCAGTTCTTC. Its translation: CASRLGIIRKEQFF. Filled out from reference TRBV7-2 and TRBJ2-1, the complete variable domain reads GAGVSQSPSNKVTEKGKDVELRCDPISGHTALYWYRQSLGQGLEFLIYFQGNSAPDKSGLPSDRFSAERTGGSVSTLTIQRTQQEDSAVYLCASRLGIIRKEQFFGPGTRLTVL.

A few counts support this clonotype. A far larger clone is a single base away, which makes a read error likely. DNA of the CDR3: TGTGCCAGCAGGACTCCCGGGGCGGGAGGTAGAAATGAGCAGTACTTC. Its protein is CASRTPGAGGRNEQYF. The V and J genes are TRBV7-2 and TRBJ2-5, with 8 bases identical to TRBD2. The ends lost 6 bases at V and 11 bases at J; junction bases unmatched: 20. From germline, CDR1 is SGHTA and CDR2 FQGNSA. CDR3 length: 16 amino acids.

This clonotype was detected many times. The gene calls are TRBV7-6 and TRBJ2-5; 8 bases line up with TRBD2. With 1 base clipped from V and 4 bases from J, the junction kept 2 bases outside the gene matches. Germline CDR1 SGHVS, CDR2 FNYEAQ. This CDR3 comprises 14 residues. The CDR3 coding sequence is TGTGCCAGCAGCTTAGTTGCGGGAGGAGAGACCCAGTACTTC. It specifies CASSLVAGGETQYF.

Remarks on this clonotype: The DNA is left out, because the CDR3 cannot be placed on it with certainty; the CDR3 is given as TCRdb lists it. The V and J genes are TRBV18 and TRBJ2-1; TRBD1 is taken as the D call from the table, unchecked against the DNA. Germline lookup yields CDR1 KGHSH and CDR2 LQKENI. The CDR3 length is 24 residues, termini included. The CDR3 here is CASSQTSVYFCAIRLTGGRNEQFF.

This clonotype was counted at least ten times. The chain recombines TRBV7-6 with TRBJ1-1; D not resolved. The V and J ends lost 1 base and 4 bases respectively, with 10 bases between them. Germline values: CDR1 SGHVS, CDR2 FNYEAQ. This CDR3 has 14 residues. CDR3 DNA sequence: TGTGCCAGCAGCTTAGAGTCCAGCAGCACTGAAGCTTTCTTT. Translating gives CASSLESSSTEAFF.

This clonotype was recorded at least ten times. The rearrangement links TRBV28 to TRBJ2-2; no firm D call. CDR1 is MDHEN, CDR2 SYDVKM, per germline. V gave up 4 bases and J gave up 6 bases, with 15 bases separating them. The CDR3 is made up of 15 amino acids. In DNA form, the CDR3 reads TGTGCCAGCAGTTATGCATATCTGGCCGCCGGGGAGCTGTTTTTT. Protein product: CASSYAYLAAGELFF.

This clonotype was detected many times. The chain recombines TRBV4-1 with TRBJ2-5; 7 bases are shared with TRBD2. Germline V CDR1 and CDR2: MGHRA, YSYEKL. The J segment lost 0 bases and the V segment lost 4 bases, leaving 14 bases of the junction unmatched. CDR3 length: 18 residues. The CDR3 region has the DNA TGCGCCAGCAGCCGGATTTTACGGGGAAGCGGGGACCAAGAGACCCAGTACTTC. This translates into CASSRILRGSGDQETQYF.

In its sample, this clonotype was seen a few times. This sequence joins TRBV5-1 and TRBJ2-7; 12 bases line up with TRBD2. There are 14 residues in the CDR3. V gave up 3 bases and J gave up 6 bases; unmatched junction bases: 4. Germline CDR1 and CDR2: SGHRS and YFSETQ. This CDR3 reads CASSSGLAGSEQYF. The CDR3 DNA reads TGCGCCAGCAGCTCGGGACTAGCGGGTAGCGAGCAGTACTTC.

In this sample, this clonotype turned up many times. V is TRBV27 and J is TRBJ2-7; D is perhaps TRBD2 (6 bases). The length of the CDR3 is 14 residues. Between the trimmed V and J ends, which lost 6 bases and 2 bases, there was a span of 14 bases. The germline V gene encodes CDR1 MNHEY and CDR2 SMNVEV (reference sequence). The CDR3 nucleotides are TGTGCCAGCAGCTGGGACTTCAAGGCCTACGAGCAGTACTTC. Protein product: CASSWDFKAYEQYF.

Comments on this clonotype: A far larger clone lies a single base away; this is likely a read error. This chain links TRBV6-2 or TRBV6-3 with TRBJ2-7; the match to TRBD1 covers 12 bases. Germline CDR1 is MNHEY and CDR2 is SVGEGT. The J segment lost 7 bases and the V segment lost 6 bases, leaving 7 bases of the junction unmatched. The CDR3 is 14 amino acids. In nucleotides, the CDR3 is TGTGCCAGCAGCCGGGACAGGGGGCCTAATGAGCAGTACTTC. Translation: CASSRDRGPNEQYF.

This clonotype was observed many times. The chain couples TRBV6-2 or TRBV6-3 to TRBJ1-1, with unresolved D. CDR3 length: 14 amino acids. The V end was cut by 3 bases, the J end by 4 bases, with 12 bases between. Germline-derived CDR1 and CDR2 are MNHEY and SVGEGT. CDR3 loop: CASSYDRGGTEAFF. CDR3 sequence (DNA): TGTGCCAGCAGTTATGATCGGGGAGGCACTGAAGCTTTCTTT.

This clonotype was counted many times. V and J are TRBV4-3 and TRBJ2-1; 11 bases are a match to TRBD1. This CDR3 is 17 amino acids long. V shed 4 bases, J shed 6 bases, and the junction held 11 bases outside the gene matches. Germline-derived CDR1 and CDR2 are LGHNA and YSLEER. The CDR3 DNA sequence: TGCGCCAGCAGCCGAAGAGGGACCGGGACAGGGGGCAATGAGCAGTTCTTC. Translation: CASSRRGTGTGGNEQFF.

This clonotype was seen at least ten times. This chain connects TRBV20-1 to TRBJ2-6, with 8 nucleotides matching TRBD1. Germline lookup yields CDR1 DFQATT and CDR2 SNEGSKA (reference sequence). The CDR3 has 15 residues. V trimming: 2 bases; J trimming: 1 base; junction bases outside the gene matches: 1. The DNA for the CDR3 is TGCAGTGCTAGACAGGGGGCGTCTGGGGCCAACGTCCTGACTTTC. Translating it yields CSARQGASGANVLTF.

In its sample, this clonotype was seen many times. The chain couples TRBV5-1 to TRBJ2-3, with D perhaps TRBD2 (5 bases). This CDR3 spans 15 amino acids. Germline V gene lookup returns CDR1 SGHRS and CDR2 YFSETQ. V was pared by 5 bases and J by 2 bases, with 15 bases between. The CDR3 DNA reads TGCGCCAGCAGATCGGACGGGGTGTCCACAGATACGCAGTATTTT. This translates into CASRSDGVSTDTQYF.

Regarding this clonotype: With only one base between it and a far larger clone, this is likely a read error. V gene TRBV6-1 combines with J gene TRBJ2-7; D assignment may be TRBD1 or TRBD2 (6 bases each). Per germline, CDR1 MNHNS and CDR2 SASEGT. The CDR3 is 15 amino acids. CDR3 nucleotide sequence: TGTGCCATCAGTGAGAGGGGGACTCAGGGATACGAGCAGTACTTC. Amino acid sequence: CAISERGTQGYEQYF.

This clonotype was detected many times. The rearrangement joins TRBV9 to TRBJ2-2, with TRBD2 matching over 8 bases. V shed 1 base and J 1 base; nucleotides not matched to a gene: 0. This CDR3 is built from 15 residues. Germline V lookup: CDR1 SGDLS, CDR2 YYNGEE. The CDR3 DNA sequence: TGTGCCAGCAGCGTACTAGCGGGGAACACCGGGGAGCTGTTTTTT. Protein: CASSVLAGNTGELFF.

In this sample, this clonotype turned up many times. This chain joins TRBV28 and TRBJ1-2; 12 positions agree with TRBD1. This CDR3 has 15 residues. Germline trimming cut 6 bases from V and 3 bases from J; bases unmatched to any gene: 5. Germline V gene lookup returns CDR1 MDHEN and CDR2 SYDVKM. CDR3 coding DNA: TGTGCCAGCAGGGGACAGGGGGCGCAGCACTATGGCTACACCTTC. This gives the protein CASRGQGAQHYGYTF.

The chain employs TRBV5-3 and TRBJ2-7; possibly TRBD2 for D (7 bases). TRBV5-3 belongs to the ORF category, with a function that is uncertain. V gave up 8 bases and J gave up 7 bases, with 31 bases separating them. The CDR3 covers 17 residues. Here the CDR3 reads CASSPDPRGGWWNEQYF. In DNA form, the CDR3 reads TGTGCCAGCAGCCCGGACCCGAGGGGGGGATGGTGGAATGAGCAGTACTTC.

Comments on this clonotype: The limits of the CDR3 on the DNA are not certain, so only TCRdb's listed CDR3 is given. The J gene is TRBJ2-2, the V gene TRBV4-1; TRBD2, the table's D call, was not compared with the DNA. The CDR3 comprises 21 residues, both ends counted. Germline V CDR1 and CDR2: MGHRA, YSYEKL. CDR3 region: CTSSQPSGTSGTKFTGELFFF.